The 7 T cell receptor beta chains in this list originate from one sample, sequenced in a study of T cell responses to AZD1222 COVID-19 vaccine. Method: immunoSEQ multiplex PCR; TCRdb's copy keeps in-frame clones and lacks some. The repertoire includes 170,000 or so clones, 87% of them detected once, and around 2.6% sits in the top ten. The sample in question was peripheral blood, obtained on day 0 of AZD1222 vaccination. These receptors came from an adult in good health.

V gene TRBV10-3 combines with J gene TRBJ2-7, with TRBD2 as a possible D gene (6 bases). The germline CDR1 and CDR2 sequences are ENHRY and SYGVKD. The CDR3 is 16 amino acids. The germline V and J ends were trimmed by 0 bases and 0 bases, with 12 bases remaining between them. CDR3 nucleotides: TGTGCCATCAGTGAGTCGGGTAGCGGACGCTCCTACGAGCAGTACTTC. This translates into CAISESGSGRSYEQYF.

DNA for the CDR3: TGTGCCAGCAGCTCAGGAGGAGGACTAGCGGAGGGACTTTCCTACAATGAGCAGTTCTTC. Translating gives CASSSGGGLAEGLSYNEQFF. The chain couples TRBV5-8 to TRBJ2-1, with 10 bases fitting TRBD2. Germline V CDR1 and CDR2: SGHTS, YDEGEE. CDR3 length equals 20 residues. V shed 3 bases, J shed 1 base, and the junction held 16 bases outside the gene matches.

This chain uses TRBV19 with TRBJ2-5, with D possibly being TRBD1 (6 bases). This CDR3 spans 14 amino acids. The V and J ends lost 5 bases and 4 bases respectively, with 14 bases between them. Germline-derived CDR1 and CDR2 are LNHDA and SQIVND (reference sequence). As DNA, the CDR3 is TGTGCCAGTAGTTCAGGACCCAGGGGAGAGACCCAGTACTTC. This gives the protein CASSSGPRGETQYF.

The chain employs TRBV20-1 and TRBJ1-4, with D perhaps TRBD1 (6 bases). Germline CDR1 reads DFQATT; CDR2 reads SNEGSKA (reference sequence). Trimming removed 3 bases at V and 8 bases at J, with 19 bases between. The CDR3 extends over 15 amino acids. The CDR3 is CSASGPGGRGEKLFF. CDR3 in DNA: TGCAGTGCTAGTGGGCCGGGGGGGCGAGGCGAAAAACTGTTTTTT.

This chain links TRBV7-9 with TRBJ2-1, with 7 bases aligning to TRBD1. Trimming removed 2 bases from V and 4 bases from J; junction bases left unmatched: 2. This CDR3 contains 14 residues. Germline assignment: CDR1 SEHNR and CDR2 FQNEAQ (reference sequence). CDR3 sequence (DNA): TGTGCCAGCAGCTTAACACAGGGGTACAATGAGCAGTTCTTC. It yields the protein CASSLTQGYNEQFF.

CDR3 sequence (DNA): TGCGCCAGCAGCTTGGAACGGCTTGTGGGGTCCCAAGAGACCCAGTACTTC. This codes for CASSLERLVGSQETQYF. The chain uses TRBV5-1 and TRBJ2-5; the D is unclear. The CDR3 sequence is 17 residues long. V lost 0 bases and J 1 base, leaving 16 bases between the germline ends. Germline CDR1 reads SGHRS; CDR2 reads YFSETQ.

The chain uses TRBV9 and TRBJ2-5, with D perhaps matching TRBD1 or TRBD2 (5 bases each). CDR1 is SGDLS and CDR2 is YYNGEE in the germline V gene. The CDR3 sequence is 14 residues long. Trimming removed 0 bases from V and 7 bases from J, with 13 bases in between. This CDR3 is CASSVGDGVGTQYF. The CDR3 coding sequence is TGTGCCAGCAGCGTAGGGGACGGCGTAGGGACCCAGTACTTC.